This paragraph reports one T cell receptor beta chain. The data were obtained in a study of blood T cell repertoires in COVID-19. About the research overall: Some COVID-19 samples were acute and others convalescent; all came from the United States, Italy and Spain. T cells, B-cell-depleted T cells, or PBMCs supplied cDNA or gDNA.

The CDR3 contains 13 residues. CDR1 and CDR2 from the germline V gene are SQVTM and ANQGSEA. V lost 4 bases and J lost 5, with 15 bases in between. In the authors' workflow: How many nucleated cells were present was estimated from reference gene primer amplification. Data came from immunoSEQ multiplex PCR; TCRdb stores just in-frame clones and leaves some out. That table furnishes V, J and clone size, whereas the DNA furnished D and trimming. The sample has tens of thousands of clones, roughly nine tenths seen once. The sample consisted of peripheral blood. The chain recombines TRBV29-1 with TRBJ2-7, with a weak D call TRBD1 (6 bases). The clonotype originates from a man between 60 and 70 years old with active or convalescent COVID-19. The CDR3 is CSVAVQGIHEQYF. CDR3 in DNA: TGCAGCGTTGCAGTCCAGGGGATCCACGAGCAGTACTTC.